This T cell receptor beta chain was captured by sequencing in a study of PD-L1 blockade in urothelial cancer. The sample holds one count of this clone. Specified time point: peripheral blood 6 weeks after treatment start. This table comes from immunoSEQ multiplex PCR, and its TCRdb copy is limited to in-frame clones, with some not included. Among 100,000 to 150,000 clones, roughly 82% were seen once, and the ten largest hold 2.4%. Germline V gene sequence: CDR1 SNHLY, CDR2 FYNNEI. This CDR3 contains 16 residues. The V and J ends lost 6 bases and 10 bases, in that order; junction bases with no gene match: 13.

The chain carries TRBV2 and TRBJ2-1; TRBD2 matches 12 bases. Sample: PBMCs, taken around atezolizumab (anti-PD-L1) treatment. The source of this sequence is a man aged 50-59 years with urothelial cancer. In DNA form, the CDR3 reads TGTGCCAGCAGCCAACAACCTAGCGGGGGGGCGGGCGAGCAGTTCTTC. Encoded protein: CASSQQPSGGAGEQFF.